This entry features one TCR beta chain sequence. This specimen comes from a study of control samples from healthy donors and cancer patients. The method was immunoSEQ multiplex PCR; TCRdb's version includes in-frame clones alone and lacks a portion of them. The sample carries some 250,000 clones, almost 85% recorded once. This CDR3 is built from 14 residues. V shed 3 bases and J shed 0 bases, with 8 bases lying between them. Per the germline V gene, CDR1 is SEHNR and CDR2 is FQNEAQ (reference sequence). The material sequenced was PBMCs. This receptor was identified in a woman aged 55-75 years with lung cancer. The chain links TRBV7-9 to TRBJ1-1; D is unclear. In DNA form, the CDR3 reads TGTGCCAGCAGCTTGAACGGCTTGAACACTGAAGCTTTCTTT. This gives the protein CASSLNGLNTEAFF.